What follows are 9 T cell receptor beta chains derived from one specimen sequenced in a study of blood T cell repertoires in COVID-19. Using immunoSEQ multiplex PCR, the repertoire was profiled, and TCRdb retains in-frame clones only, with some absent. The sample holds roughly 80,000 clones, more than 80% seen once. The sample was peripheral blood. The source of these receptors is a human donor in a cohort sampled during active COVID-19.

The chain joins TRBV7-9 to TRBJ2-7; TRBD1 matches 7 bases. This CDR3 region has 13 residues. CDR1 SEHNR and CDR2 FQNEAQ come from the germline V gene (reference sequence). V shed 5 bases, J shed 6 bases, and the junction held 7 bases outside the gene matches. CDR3 bases: TGTGCCAGCAGCCCGACAGGGACCGGCGAGCAGTACTTC. This gives the protein CASSPTGTGEQYF. The full variable domain, completed using reference TRBV7-9 and TRBJ2-7, is DTGVSQNPRHKITKRGQNVTFRCDPISEHNRLYWYRQTLGQGPEFLTYFQNEAQLEKSRLLSDRFSAERPKGSFSTLEIQRTEQGDSAMYLCASSPTGTGEQYFGPGTRLTVT.

CDR3 sequence (DNA): TGTGCCAGCAGTTTGGGGGGAGCCTACAATGAGCAGTTCTTC. As protein: CASSLGGAYNEQFF. The gene calls are TRBV28 and TRBJ2-1, with D possibly being TRBD2 (6 bases). CDR3 length: 14 amino acids. Between the trimmed V and J ends, which lost 3 bases and 2 bases, there was a span of 8 bases. CDR1 MDHEN and CDR2 SYDVKM come from the germline V gene.

The V and J genes are TRBV3-1 (or the pseudogene TRBV3-2) and TRBJ1-2; 7 bases align to TRBD1. V dropped 2 bases and J dropped 4; count of bases not matched to a gene: 4. The CDR3 has 14 amino acids. Per the germline V gene, CDR1 is LGHDT and CDR2 is YNNKEL (reference sequence). DNA of the CDR3: TGTGCCAGCAGCCAACGCACAGGGGTCTATGGCTACACCTTC. It translates to CASSQRTGVYGYTF.

The chain is built from TRBV9 and TRBJ2-1, with TRBD2 identical over 9 bases. Germline trimming cut 0 bases from V and 6 bases from J; bases unmatched to any gene: 7. This CDR3 comprises 16 residues. Germline V gives CDR1 SGDLS, CDR2 YYNGEE. CDR3 coding DNA: TGTGCCAGCAGCGTAGGAGGTAGCGGGGGCGCCAATGAGCAGTTCTTC. Amino acid sequence: CASSVGGSGGANEQFF.

The chain links TRBV2 to TRBJ2-2, with TRBD2 matching 11 bases. After removal of 7 bases from V and 7 bases from J, the junction contained 11 bases not matched to a gene. The CDR3 covers 16 residues. Germline V gene sequence: CDR1 SNHLY, CDR2 FYNNEI. As DNA, the CDR3 is TGTGCCAGCATGTGGATTAGCGGGGGGGCTGGCGGGGAGCTGTTTTTT. Translated: CASMWISGGAGGELFF.

The V and J genes are TRBV28 and TRBJ1-3; no reliable D call. The CDR3 length is 12 residues. The germline CDR1 and CDR2 sequences are MDHEN and SYDVKM. Trimming removed 9 bases from V and 0 bases from J, with 6 bases in between. For the CDR3, the DNA is TGTGCCAGTCACACCTCTGGAAACACCATATATTTT. Encoded protein: CASHTSGNTIYF.

V gene TRBV5-4 combines with J gene TRBJ2-7; a weak D match, TRBD2 (6 bases). Trimming removed 1 base at V and 6 bases at J, with 11 bases between. The germline V gene has CDR1 SGHNT and CDR2 YYREEE (reference sequence). CDR3 size: 13 residues. The CDR3 sequence: CASSLPGVGEQYF. CDR3 coding DNA: TGTGCCAGCAGCTTGCCGGGGGTCGGCGAGCAGTACTTC. Full variable domain (rest looked up from reference TRBV5-4 and TRBJ2-7): ETGVTQSPTHLIKTRGQQVTLRCSSQSGHNTVSWYQQALGQGPQFIFQYYREEENGRGNFPPRFSGLQFPNYSSELNVNALELDDSALYLCASSLPGVGEQYFGPGTRLTVT.

The chain's CDR3 is CASSPRRTSGGYNEQFF. Here the CDR3 DNA reads TGTGCCAGCAGCCCCCGCAGGACTAGCGGGGGGTACAATGAGCAGTTCTTC. This sequence joins TRBV14 and TRBJ2-1; 14 nucleotides agree with TRBD2. The CDR3 is 17 amino acids. With 4 bases clipped from V and 4 bases from J, the junction kept 6 bases outside the gene matches. Germline CDR1 reads SGHDN; CDR2 reads FVKESK.

This clone appeared a few times. The gene calls are TRBV2 and TRBJ2-7; 11 positions agree with TRBD2. CDR1 and CDR2 (germline): SNHLY, FYNNEI. The CDR3 consists of 14 residues. The ends lost 6 bases at V and 2 bases at J; junction bases unmatched: 3. CDR3 amino acids: CASRGTSGAYEQYF. The CDR3 DNA reads as TGTGCCAGCAGAGGGACTAGCGGAGCCTACGAGCAGTACTTC.